The clone carrying this T cell receptor beta chain came up a few times. The antigen is undetermined. This entry is derived from a study of vaccination and CD4 T cells after COVID-19. Study as a whole: Post-diagnosis, post-COVID samples were collected after a median around 100 days, ranging 35 to 161. Stimulation of cells relied on overlapping spike peptides derived from SARS-CoV-2, HCoV-NL63, HCoV-OC43 and HCoV-229E.

The CDR3 runs to 13 residues. The ends lost 5 bases at V and 5 bases at J; junction bases unmatched: 4. CDR1 and CDR2 from the germline V gene are DFQATT and SNEGSKA (reference sequence). Treatment of the sample: 10-day PBMC culture with coronavirus spike peptide pools or control peptides (ViraFEST assay). The collection of CD4+ T cells from the unexposed donor took place before the COVID-19 pandemic (2011-2018). The ViraFEST method relied on peptide pools to expand antigen-specific T cells, followed by TCR sequencing. Scientists ran DNA taken from cultured CD4+ T cells through the Oncomine TCR Beta short-read assay for sequencing. Via MiXCR, TCRdb re-called the PCR reads, giving one row per CDR3 protein. The sample lists 6,500 to 9,000 distinct CDR3 sequences; around a third were seen once.

This TCR derives from a human donor in good health. The chain has TRBV20-1 and TRBJ1-5; 9 bases agree with TRBD1. The material sequenced was CD4+ T cells from blood, cultured in vitro. The CDR3 is CSAGRTGDQPQHF. DNA for the CDR3: TGCAGTGCTGGCCGGACAGGGGATCAGCCCCAGCATTTT.